Sequencing of this T cell receptor beta chain was carried out in a study of a mutant IDH1 vaccine in newly diagnosed glioma. In the study overall: The first vaccination came 4-6 weeks after radiotherapy alone, or with temozolomide cycles. Patients got radiotherapy, temozolomide, or both beforehand, and most got both.

The table came from immunoSEQ multiplex PCR; TCRdb's copy has only in-frame clones and leaves some out. The data hold approximately 28,000 clones, with over 65% observed a single time. Comment on this clone: Its antigen is as yet unknown.

The CDR3 is 15 residues long. In germline, CDR1 is SGDLS, CDR2 YYNGEE. V was clipped by 4 bases and J by 4 bases, with 12 bases between them. Described time point: week 35, safety follow-up. What each vaccine dose contained was 300 ug of mutant IDH1 20-mer peptide, accompanied by topical imiquimod. Sequencing was performed on PBMCs, taken from a glioma patient whose treatment included an IDH1 peptide vaccine. The rearrangement joins TRBV9 to TRBJ2-6; D may correspond to TRBD1 or TRBD2 (5 bases each). The sequence was obtained from a man aged 25-45 years with glioma. The CDR3 loop is CASSPEGSGANVLTF. The CDR3 region has the DNA TGTGCCAGCAGCCCCGAGGGGTCGGGGGCCAACGTCCTGACTTTC.